These 27 T cell receptor beta chains were sequenced from one sample in a study of T cell responses to AZD1222 COVID-19 vaccine. Clones were read by immunoSEQ multiplex PCR, and TCRdb kept only the in-frame ones, dropping some. The table has 95,000 to 150,000 clones, about 90% seen once; the top ten hold roughly 7.9%. The sample consisted of peripheral blood, taken 28 days after the second AZD1222 dose. Source of these receptors: an adult who received the AZD1222 COVID-19 vaccine.

This sequence joins TRBV28 and TRBJ1-2; 8 bases line up with TRBD1. V lost 5 bases, J lost 3 bases, and 5 bases stayed unmatched. CDR1 is MDHEN and CDR2 is SYDVKM in the germline V gene. The CDR3 sequence is 14 residues long. The CDR3 reads CASSTTGGDYGYTF. DNA for the CDR3: TGTGCCAGCAGTACTACAGGGGGAGACTATGGCTACACCTTC.

The genes are TRBV5-1 and TRBJ2-7; a weak D match, TRBD2 (6 bases). Trimming shortened V by 3 bases and J by 4 bases, and 11 bases separated the two germline ends. CDR3 length: 13 amino acids. From germline, CDR1 is SGHRS and CDR2 YFSETQ. The CDR3 spells CASSSEGWYEQYF. The CDR3 nucleotides are TGCGCCAGCAGCTCGGAGGGCTGGTACGAGCAGTACTTC.

The chain couples TRBV4-2 to TRBJ1-4; D possibly corresponds to TRBD1 (5 bases). Germline V gene sequence: CDR1 LGHNA, CDR2 YNFKEQ. The CDR3 has 17 amino acids. Between the trimmed V and J ends, which lost 4 bases and 3 bases, there was a span of 18 bases. The CDR3 DNA reads as TGTGCCAGCAGCCCAGATATTCTCCGGGGGTCTAATGAAAAACTGTTTTTT. It encodes CASSPDILRGSNEKLFF.

The J gene is TRBJ2-2, the V gene TRBV6-5; D is perhaps TRBD1 or TRBD2 (5 bases each). V was pared by 8 bases and J by 9 bases, with 7 bases between. From germline, CDR1 is MNHEY and CDR2 SVGAGI. The CDR3 is 10 residues long. CDR3 in amino acids: CASGTRELFF. DNA of the CDR3: TGTGCCAGCGGGACCAGGGAGCTGTTTTTT.

The chain combines TRBV18 with TRBJ1-1; no definite D call. CDR1 is KGHSH and CDR2 is LQKENI in the germline V gene. The CDR3 has 16 amino acids. V was cut by 4 bases and J by 3 bases, with 18 bases left in between. CDR3 in DNA: TGTGCCAGCTCACTGGGGTTTATCACCCTTGACACTGAAGCTTTCTTT. This codes for CASSLGFITLDTEAFF.

This chain links TRBV4-1 with TRBJ1-4; 10 bases are a match to TRBD1. Trimming cost V 2 bases and J 13 bases; bases outside gene matches: 10. The V gene's germline CDR1 is MGHRA and CDR2 YSYEKL. The CDR3 is 15 amino acids. The CDR3 region is CASSQSGTGESGLFF. Written as DNA, the CDR3 is TGCGCCAGCAGCCAATCCGGGACAGGGGAATCAGGACTGTTTTTT.

This chain links TRBV6-5 with TRBJ2-4; D is uncertain. Germline V gene data show CDR1 as MNHEY and CDR2 as SVGAGI. This CDR3 is built from 14 residues. V lost 5 bases to trimming and J lost 3 bases, with 11 bases between them. DNA of the CDR3: TGTGCCAGCAGTCCTCCTGAGATCAAAAACATTCAGTACTTC. It yields the protein CASSPPEIKNIQYF.

The chain recombines TRBV28 with TRBJ2-1; 7 nucleotides agree with TRBD1. V lost 4 bases to trimming and J lost 4 bases; unmatched junction nucleotides: 10. CDR3 length equals 16 residues. Per the germline V gene, CDR1 is MDHEN and CDR2 is SYDVKM. CDR3 sequence: CASSYADRAPYNEQFF. In nucleotides, the CDR3 is TGTGCCAGCAGTTACGCCGACAGGGCCCCTTACAATGAGCAGTTCTTC.

The rearrangement uses TRBV2 and TRBJ1-1; no reliable D call. Germline assignment: CDR1 SNHLY and CDR2 FYNNEI. CDR3 size: 14 residues. V was clipped by 8 bases and J by 1 base, with 14 bases between them. The CDR3 loop reads CASRWVLKNTEAFF. The DNA for the CDR3 is TGTGCCAGCCGATGGGTGTTGAAGAACACTGAAGCTTTCTTT.

This chain links TRBV12-5 with TRBJ2-1; D ambiguous. The V end was cut by 6 bases, the J end by 2 bases, with 5 bases between. CDR3 length equals 12 residues. The germline V gene encodes CDR1 LGHNT and CDR2 FRNRAP. CDR3 sequence: CASGQTYNEQFF. The CDR3 coding sequence is TGTGCTAGTGGACAAACCTACAATGAGCAGTTCTTC.

The genes are TRBV24-1 and TRBJ2-1; tentatively, D is TRBD2 (5 bases). CDR3 size: 14 residues. V dropped 7 bases and J dropped 6 bases, with 15 bases sitting between them. CDR1 is KGHDR, CDR2 SFDVKD, per germline. This CDR3 is CATRDSLTGNEQFF. Here the CDR3 DNA reads TGTGCCACCAGGGACTCATTAACTGGCAATGAGCAGTTCTTC.

V usage is TRBV5-1 and J usage is TRBJ1-2, with a possible D match to TRBD1 (5 bases). V gave up 0 bases and J gave up 0 bases, with 9 bases separating them. The length of the CDR3 is 15 residues. Germline V CDR1 and CDR2: SGHRS, YFSETQ. CDR3 DNA sequence: TGCGCCAGCAGCTTGGACGACAGCGCTAACTATGGCTACACCTTC. Its translation is CASSLDDSANYGYTF.

The V and J genes are TRBV25-1 and TRBJ1-4; D not resolved. The CDR3 covers 14 residues. The germline V gene has CDR1 MGHDK and CDR2 SYGVNS. V was cut by 3 bases and J by 4 bases, with 9 bases left in between. CDR3 region: CASSDPTINEKLFF. The CDR3 coding sequence is TGTGCCAGCAGTGACCCAACCATTAATGAAAAACTGTTTTTT.

The chain has TRBV21-1 and TRBJ2-1. TRBV21-1 counts as a pseudogene. The CDR3 sequence is 14 residues long. The CDR3 loop reads CASTTEEAYNEQFF. DNA of the CDR3: TGTGCCAGCACCACGGAAGAAGCCTACAATGAGCAGTTCTTC.

This chain uses TRBV2 with TRBJ1-1; D remains ambiguous. CDR1 SNHLY and CDR2 FYNNEI come from the germline V gene. The CDR3 sequence is 15 residues long. With 6 bases removed from V and 4 bases from J, the gap between germline ends came to 18 bases. For the CDR3, the DNA is TGTGCCAGCAGCCTTCGTAAAATGGTAGTCACTGAAGCTTTCTTT. Protein product: CASSLRKMVVTEAFF.

This rearrangement joins TRBV19 to TRBJ1-3; D possibly corresponds to TRBD1 (5 bases). Trimming shortened V by 8 bases and J by 2 bases, and 13 bases separated the two germline ends. CDR3 length: 14 amino acids. CDR1 and CDR2 from the germline V gene are LNHDA and SQIVND (reference sequence). CDR3 bases: TGTGCCAGTGATCACGGGACGACTGGAAACACCATATATTTT. Protein: CASDHGTTGNTIYF.

The genes are TRBV19 and TRBJ1-2; unclear D gene. This CDR3 is 14 amino acids long. CDR1 is LNHDA and CDR2 is SQIVND in the germline V gene (reference sequence). Trimming cost V 0 bases and J 8 bases, with 13 bases left between them. The CDR3 DNA follows: TGTGCCAGTAGTATAGATCGGAGCAGAAGCGGCTACACCTTC. As protein: CASSIDRSRSGYTF.

The J gene is TRBJ2-1, the V gene TRBV7-9; 7 bases are shared with TRBD2. CDR1 is SEHNR, CDR2 FQNEAQ, per germline (reference sequence). Trimming cost V 5 bases and J 2 bases; bases outside gene matches: 9. This CDR3 comprises 16 residues. Here the CDR3 reads CASSLLGGITYNEQFF. Written as DNA, the CDR3 is TGTGCCAGCAGCCTCTTGGGGGGGATAACCTACAATGAGCAGTTCTTC.

The chain couples TRBV4-1 to TRBJ2-3; D not resolved. The germline V gene has CDR1 MGHRA and CDR2 YSYEKL. Trimming shortened V by 2 bases and J by 1 base, and 13 bases separated the two germline ends. This CDR3 has 16 amino acids. CDR3 nucleotides: TGCGCCAGCAGCCAAAATTATGGCCTAGGCACAGATACGCAGTATTTT. Encoded protein: CASSQNYGLGTDTQYF.

The chain recombines TRBV7-9 with TRBJ2-7; no firm D call. CDR1 and CDR2 (germline): SEHNR, FQNEAQ (reference sequence). The germline V and J ends were trimmed by 2 bases and 3 bases, with 14 bases remaining between them. This CDR3 has 15 amino acids. CDR3 loop: CASSLSVATYYEQYF. The DNA for the CDR3 is TGTGCCAGCAGCTTATCGGTCGCCACCTACTACGAGCAGTACTTC.

V is TRBV6-5 and J is TRBJ1-5, with 8 bases that match TRBD1. Germline V gene data show CDR1 as MNHEY and CDR2 as SVGAGI. V was pared by 9 bases and J by 2 bases, with 3 bases of the junction left unmatched. The CDR3 is made up of 13 amino acids. The chain's CDR3 is CASEDRGNQPQHF. The CDR3 nucleotides read TGTGCCAGTGAGGACAGGGGCAATCAGCCCCAGCATTTT.

The chain carries TRBV6-5 and TRBJ1-5; 7 bases are a match to TRBD1. Germline trimming cut 5 bases from V and 4 bases from J; bases unmatched to any gene: 5. The CDR3 sequence is 14 residues long. CDR1 and CDR2 from the germline V gene are MNHEY and SVGAGI. CDR3: CASSRQGTNQPQHF. For the CDR3, the DNA is TGTGCCAGCAGTCGACAGGGAACAAATCAGCCCCAGCATTTT.

V is TRBV5-6 and J is TRBJ2-7; D possibly matches TRBD1 or TRBD2 (5 bases each). The ends were cut back, 5 bases at V and 0 bases at J, with 9 bases in the middle. The CDR3 covers 13 residues. The V gene's germline CDR1 is SGHDT and CDR2 YYEEEE. CDR3 nucleotide sequence: TGTGCCAGCAGGGGGGTGTCCTCCTACGAGCAGTACTTC. Its translation: CASRGVSSYEQYF.

This chain links TRBV19 with TRBJ2-7, with D possibly called TRBD1 or TRBD2 (5 bases each). Trimming pared 6 bases from V and 4 bases from J, leaving 19 bases between. This CDR3 region has 15 residues. Germline V gene sequence: CDR1 LNHDA, CDR2 SQIVND (reference sequence). The CDR3 DNA reads TGTGCCAGTAGCTCGCCTGGGCAGGGAGATTACGAGCAGTACTTC. It encodes CASSSPGQGDYEQYF.

The chain joins TRBV10-1 to TRBJ1-1; 10 positions match TRBD1. There are 15 residues in the CDR3. CDR1 WNHNN and CDR2 SYGVQD come from the germline V gene (reference sequence). V trimming: 9 bases; J trimming: 2 bases; junction bases outside the gene matches: 9. In DNA, the CDR3 is TGCGCCAGGACTCCGGGACAGGGGACTAACACTGAAGCTTTCTTT. Protein sequence: CARTPGQGTNTEAFF.

DNA of the CDR3: TGTGCCACCAGCAGGAATTTCGACTCTGGAAACACCATATATTTT. It yields the protein CATSRNFDSGNTIYF. The genes are TRBV15 and TRBJ1-3; D gene ambiguous. The V gene lost 3 bases and the J gene lost 0 bases, with 9 bases spanning the gap. Germline V CDR1 and CDR2: LNHNV, YYDKDF (reference sequence). The length of the CDR3 is 15 residues.

The genes are TRBV23-1 and TRBJ1-1; tentative D call: TRBD1 (5 bases). TRBV23-1 is marked as an open reading frame, function uncertain. The CDR3 is 14 amino acids. V lost 3 bases and J lost 1, with 9 bases in between. For the CDR3, the DNA is TGCGCCAGCAGTCACCCGACAGAGAACACTGAAGCTTTCTTT. Protein: CASSHPTENTEAFF.